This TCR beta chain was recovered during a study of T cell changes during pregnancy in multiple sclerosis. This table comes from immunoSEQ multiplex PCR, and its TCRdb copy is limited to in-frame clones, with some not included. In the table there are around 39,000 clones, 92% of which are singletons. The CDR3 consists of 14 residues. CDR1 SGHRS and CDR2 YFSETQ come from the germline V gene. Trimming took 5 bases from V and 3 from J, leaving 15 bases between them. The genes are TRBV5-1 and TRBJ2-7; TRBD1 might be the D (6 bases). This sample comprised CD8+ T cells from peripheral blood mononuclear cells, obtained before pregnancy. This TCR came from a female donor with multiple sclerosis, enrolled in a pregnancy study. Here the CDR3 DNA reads TGCGCCAGCAGAACCACGGACAGAAGCTACGAGCAGTACTTC. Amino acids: CASRTTDRSYEQYF.